This T cell receptor beta chain came from a study of cytomegalovirus exposure and HLA in healthy donors. V shed 6 bases, J shed 0 bases, and the junction held 1 base outside the gene matches. Germline lookup yields CDR1 SNHLY and CDR2 FYNNEI. This CDR3 is 13 amino acids long. This clone was detected only a few times. Its target is not known. Within the sample, other DNA sequences also encode this same CDR3. Study-wide results and limits: Some public TCRs appeared in many individuals, while most sequences were rare. The authors later found most CMV-associated TCR beta chains appeared HLA-restricted.

The study ran its PCR with 60 Vbeta and 13 Jbeta primers. Profiled with immunoSEQ multiplex PCR; TCRdb holds only in-frame clones, not every one. The data show some 110,000 clones, 8.5% to 10% seen once. This TCR derives from a man aged 25 to 40 in good health and CMV-seronegative. Sequencing was carried out using PBMCs. The rearrangement joins TRBV2 to TRBJ1-1; 7 bases fit TRBD1. The CDR3 here is CASRDRLNTEAFF. CDR3 sequence (DNA): TGTGCCAGCAGGGACAGGCTGAACACTGAAGCTTTCTTT. The full variable domain, completed using reference TRBV2 and TRBJ1-1, is EPEVTQTPSHQVTQMGQEVILRCVPISNHLYFYWYRQILGQKVEFLVSFYNNEISEKSEIFDDQFSVERPDGSNFTLKIRSTKLEDSAMYFCASRDRLNTEAFFGQGTRLTVV.